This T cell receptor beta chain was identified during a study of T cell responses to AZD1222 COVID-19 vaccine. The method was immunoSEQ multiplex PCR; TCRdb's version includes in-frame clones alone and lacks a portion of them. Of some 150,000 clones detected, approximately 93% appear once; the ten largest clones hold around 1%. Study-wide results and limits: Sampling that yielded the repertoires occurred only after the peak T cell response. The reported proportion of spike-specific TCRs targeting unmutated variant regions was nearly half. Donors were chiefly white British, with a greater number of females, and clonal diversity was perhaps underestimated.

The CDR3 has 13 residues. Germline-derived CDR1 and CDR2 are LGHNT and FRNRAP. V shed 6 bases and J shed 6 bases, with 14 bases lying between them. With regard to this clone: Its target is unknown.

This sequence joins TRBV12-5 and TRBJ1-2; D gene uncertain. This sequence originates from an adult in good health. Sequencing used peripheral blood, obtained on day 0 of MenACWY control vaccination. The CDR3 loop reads CASGSGPYDGYTF. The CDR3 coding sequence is TGTGCTAGTGGGTCTGGACCTTATGATGGCTACACCTTC.